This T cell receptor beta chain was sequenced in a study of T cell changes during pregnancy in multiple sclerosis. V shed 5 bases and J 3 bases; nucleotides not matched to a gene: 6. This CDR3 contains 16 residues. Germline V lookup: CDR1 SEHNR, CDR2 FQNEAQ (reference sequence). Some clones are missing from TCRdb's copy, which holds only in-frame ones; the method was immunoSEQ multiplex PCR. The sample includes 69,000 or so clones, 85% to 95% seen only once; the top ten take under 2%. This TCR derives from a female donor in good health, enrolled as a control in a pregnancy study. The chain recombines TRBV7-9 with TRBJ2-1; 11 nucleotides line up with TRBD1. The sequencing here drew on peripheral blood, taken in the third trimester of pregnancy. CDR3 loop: CASSPGTGGYYNEQFF. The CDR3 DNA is TGTGCCAGCAGCCCCGGGACAGGGGGTTACTACAATGAGCAGTTCTTC. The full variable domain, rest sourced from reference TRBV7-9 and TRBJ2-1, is DTGVSQNPRHKITKRGQNVTFRCDPISEHNRLYWYRQTLGQGPEFLTYFQNEAQLEKSRLLSDRFSAERPKGSFSTLEIQRTEQGDSAMYLCASSPGTGGYYNEQFFGPGTRLTVL.